Only a few counts were recorded for the clone carrying this T cell receptor (beta chain). The CDR3 extends over 16 amino acids. Trimming removed 7 bases from V and 0 bases from J, with 18 bases in between. This sample is part of a study of T-cell memory formation after mild COVID-19. The wider study: Largely, TCR clusters stayed within a single donor.

TCRdb fed the 5' RACE reads into MiXCR, producing one record per CDR3 protein. The sample shows about 360,000 distinct CDR3 sequences, 10% to 15% of them seen only once. The specimen was PBMCs or a T cell subset sorted from them (not recorded which). The chain joins TRBV12-3 or TRBV12-4 to TRBJ2-5; no clear D gene. The receptor comes from a man aged 18 to 35 who had mild COVID-19 (a few samples of this study predate the infection). Cell type and time point are not known. CDR3 amino acids: CASTLRPPGYQETQYF. The CDR3 DNA reads as TGTGCCAGCACCCTTAGACCCCCCGGGTACCAAGAGACCCAGTACTTC.